A single sample gave rise to the 2 T cell receptor beta chains below, sequenced in a study of monozygotic twins with inflammatory bowel disease. TCRdb reanalyzed the 5' RACE reads, giving one entry per CDR3 protein sequence and no DNA. This table holds 330,000 or so distinct CDR3 sequences. The specimen was blood. The origin of the receptors is a human donor with ulcerative colitis or Crohn's disease, or a healthy co-twin of an affected twin (not recorded which).

The chain couples TRBV29-1 to TRBJ2-7. The germline CDR1 and CDR2 sequences are SQVTM and ANQGSEA. This CDR3 has 12 residues. The CDR3: CSVKRNSYEQYF.

This sequence joins TRBV7-2 and TRBJ1-1; TCRdb gives TRBD1 as the D gene, but with no DNA this cannot be confirmed. The CDR3 has 15 amino acids. The germline CDR1 and CDR2 sequences are SGHTA and FQGNSA. This chain's CDR3 is CASSLEVQGNTEAFF. The full variable domain, rest sourced from reference TRBV7-2 and TRBJ1-1, is GAGVSQSPSNKVTEKGKDVELRCDPISGHTALYWYRQSLGQGLEFLIYFQGNSAPDKSGLPSDRFSAERTGGSVSTLTIQRTQQEDSAVYLCASSLEVQGNTEAFFGQGTRLTVV.